The sample holds one count of the clone carrying this T cell receptor beta chain. This sample is part of a study of PD-1 and CTLA-4 blockade in melanoma. Germline V CDR1 and CDR2: SEHNR, FQNEAQ (reference sequence). The CDR3 sequence is 13 residues long. V was pared by 1 base and J by 4 bases, with 7 bases between. Produced via immunoSEQ multiplex PCR; TCRdb's table is partial and in-frame only. The sample includes 28,000 or so clones, approximately 90% of them seen just once. The sample consisted of CD8+ T cells from peripheral blood, taken from a patient given anti-PD-1 treatment. This chain joins TRBV7-9 and TRBJ1-1; D call uncertain. The origin of this receptor is a human donor with melanoma. The CDR3 DNA follows: TGTGCCAGCAGCTTAGGGGAGCGCACTGAAGCTTTCTTT. It yields the protein CASSLGERTEAFF. The entire variable domain, with the rest obtained from reference TRBV7-9 and TRBJ1-1, is as follows: DTGVSQNPRHKITKRGQNVTFRCDPISEHNRLYWYRQTLGQGPEFLTYFQNEAQLEKSRLLSDRFSAERPKGSFSTLEIQRTEQGDSAMYLCASSLGERTEAFFGQGTRLTVV.